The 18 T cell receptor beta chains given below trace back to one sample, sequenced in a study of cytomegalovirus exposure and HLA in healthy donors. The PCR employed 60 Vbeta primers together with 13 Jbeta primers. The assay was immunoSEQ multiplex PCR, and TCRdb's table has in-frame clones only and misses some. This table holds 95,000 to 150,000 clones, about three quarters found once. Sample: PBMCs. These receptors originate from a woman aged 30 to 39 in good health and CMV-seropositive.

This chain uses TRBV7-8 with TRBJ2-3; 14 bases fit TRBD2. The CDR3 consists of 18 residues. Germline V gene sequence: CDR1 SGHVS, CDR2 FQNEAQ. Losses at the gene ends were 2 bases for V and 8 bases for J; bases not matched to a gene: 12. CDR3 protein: CASSLPLRSGLAGVTQYF. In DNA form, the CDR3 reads TGTGCCAGCAGCTTACCCTTAAGGTCGGGACTAGCGGGAGTTACGCAGTATTTT.

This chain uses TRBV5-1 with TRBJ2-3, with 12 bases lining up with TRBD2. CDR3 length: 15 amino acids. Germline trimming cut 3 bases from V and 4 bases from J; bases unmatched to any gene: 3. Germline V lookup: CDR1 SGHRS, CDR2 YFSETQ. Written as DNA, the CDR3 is TGCGCCAGCAGCTCCCTAGCGGGGGGGCCAGATACGCAGTATTTT. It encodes CASSSLAGGPDTQYF.

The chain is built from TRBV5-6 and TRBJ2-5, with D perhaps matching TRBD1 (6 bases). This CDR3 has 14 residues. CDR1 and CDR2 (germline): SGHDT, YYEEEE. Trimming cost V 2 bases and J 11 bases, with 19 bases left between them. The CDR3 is CASSFQTGTGEQYF. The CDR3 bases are TGTGCCAGCAGCTTCCAAACAGGGACCGGGGAGCAGTACTTC.

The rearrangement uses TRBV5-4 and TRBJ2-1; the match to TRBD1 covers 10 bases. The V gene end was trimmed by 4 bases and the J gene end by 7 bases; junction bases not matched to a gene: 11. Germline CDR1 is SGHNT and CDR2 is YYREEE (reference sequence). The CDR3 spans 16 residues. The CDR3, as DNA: TGTGCCAGCAGCCCGCCTCCGGGACAGGGGAATAATGAGCAGTTCTTC. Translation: CASSPPPGQGNNEQFF.

Written as DNA, the CDR3 is TGCGCCAGCAGCCAAGGGAGGGGCGCGGCTAATGAAAAACTGTTTTTT. Translation: CASSQGRGAANEKLFF. The V call is TRBV4-3, the J call TRBJ1-4; D is possibly TRBD1 (5 bases). The CDR3 spans 16 residues. The germline V and J ends were trimmed by 1 base and 3 bases, with 12 bases remaining between them. CDR1 is LGHNA, CDR2 YSLEER, per germline.

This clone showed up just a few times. The CDR3 here is CASSHSSGGGETQYF. The CDR3 DNA sequence: TGTGCCAGCAGCCACTCTAGCGGGGGGGGCGAGACCCAGTACTTC. The chain uses TRBV11-3 and TRBJ2-5, with 12 positions matching TRBD2. Per germline, CDR1 SGHNT and CDR2 YENEEA. The ends lost 5 bases at V and 5 bases at J; junction bases unmatched: 6. This CDR3 region has 15 residues. Full variable domain (rest looked up from reference TRBV11-3 and TRBJ2-5): EAGVVQSPRYKIIEKKQPVAFWCNPISGHNTLYWYLQNLGQGPELLIRYENEEAVDDSQLPKDRFSAERLKGVDSTLKIQPAELGDSAVYLCASSHSSGGGETQYFGPGTRLLVL.

The CDR3 reads CASSYTPDSLYTF. For the CDR3, the DNA is TGTGCCAGCAGTTACACCCCGGACAGCCTCTACACCTTC. The chain carries TRBV6-5 and TRBJ1-2; a possible D gene is TRBD1 (6 bases). The V end lost 2 bases, the J end lost 10 bases, and 14 bases lay between the germline ends. This CDR3 has 13 amino acids. Germline V gene sequence: CDR1 MNHEY, CDR2 SVGAGI.

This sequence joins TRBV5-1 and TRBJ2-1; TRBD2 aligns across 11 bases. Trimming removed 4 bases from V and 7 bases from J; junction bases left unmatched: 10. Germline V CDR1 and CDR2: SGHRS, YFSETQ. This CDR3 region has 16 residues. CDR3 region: CASSLPGTSGMNEQFF. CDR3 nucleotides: TGCGCCAGCAGCCTACCGGGGACTAGCGGAATGAATGAGCAGTTCTTC.

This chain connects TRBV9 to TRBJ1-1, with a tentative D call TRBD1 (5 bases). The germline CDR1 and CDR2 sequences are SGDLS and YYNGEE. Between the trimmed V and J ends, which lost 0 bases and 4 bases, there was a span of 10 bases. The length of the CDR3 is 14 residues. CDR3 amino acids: CASSVDAGGTEAFF. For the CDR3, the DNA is TGTGCCAGCAGCGTAGACGCCGGGGGCACTGAAGCTTTCTTT.

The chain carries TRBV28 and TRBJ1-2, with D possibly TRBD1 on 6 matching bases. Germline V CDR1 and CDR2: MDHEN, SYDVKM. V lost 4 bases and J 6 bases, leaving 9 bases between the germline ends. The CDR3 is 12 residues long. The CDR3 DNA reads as TGTGCCAGCAGTTCTTACAGGGATGGCTACACCTTC. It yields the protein CASSSYRDGYTF.

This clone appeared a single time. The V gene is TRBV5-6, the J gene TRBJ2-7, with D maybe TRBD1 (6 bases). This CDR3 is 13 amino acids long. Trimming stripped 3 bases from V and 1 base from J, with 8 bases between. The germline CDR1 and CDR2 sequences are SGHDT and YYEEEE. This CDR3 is CASSSDRSYEQYF. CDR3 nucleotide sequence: TGTGCCAGCAGCTCTGACAGGTCCTACGAGCAGTACTTC.

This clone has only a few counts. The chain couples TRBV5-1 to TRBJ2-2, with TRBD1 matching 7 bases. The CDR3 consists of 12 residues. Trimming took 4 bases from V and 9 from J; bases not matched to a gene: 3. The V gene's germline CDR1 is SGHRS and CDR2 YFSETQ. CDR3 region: CASSPGQRELFF. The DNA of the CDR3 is TGCGCCAGCAGCCCGGGACAGAGGGAGCTGTTTTTT. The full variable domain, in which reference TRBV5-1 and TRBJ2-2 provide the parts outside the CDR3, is KAGVTQTPRYLIKTRGQQVTLSCSPISGHRSVSWYQQTPGQGLQFLFEYFSETQRNKGNFPGRFSGRQFSNSRSEMNVSTLELGDSALYLCASSPGQRELFFGEGSRLTVL.

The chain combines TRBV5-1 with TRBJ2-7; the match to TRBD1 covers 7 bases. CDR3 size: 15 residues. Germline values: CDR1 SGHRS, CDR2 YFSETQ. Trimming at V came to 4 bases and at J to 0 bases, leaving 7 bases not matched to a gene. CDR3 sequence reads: CASSIGTDNSYEQYF. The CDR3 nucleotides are TGCGCCAGCAGCATAGGGACAGATAACTCCTACGAGCAGTACTTC.

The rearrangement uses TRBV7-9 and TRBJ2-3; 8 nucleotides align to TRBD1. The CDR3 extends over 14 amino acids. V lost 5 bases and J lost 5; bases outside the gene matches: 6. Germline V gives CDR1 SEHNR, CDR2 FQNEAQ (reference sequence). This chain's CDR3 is CASSLGTGEDTQYF. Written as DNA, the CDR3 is TGTGCCAGCAGCCTAGGGACAGGTGAAGATACGCAGTATTTT.

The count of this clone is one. The CDR3: CASSLSASGDTDTQYF. The CDR3 nucleotides are TGTGCCAGCAGCTTGTCGGCTAGCGGAGACACAGATACGCAGTATTTT. The chain combines TRBV5-4 with TRBJ2-3; TRBD2 matches at 7 bases. V was clipped by 1 base and J by 2 bases; unmatched bases: 7. The germline CDR1 and CDR2 sequences are SGHNT and YYREEE (reference sequence). This CDR3 region has 16 residues. Based on the CDR3 plus reference TRBV5-4 and TRBJ2-3, the full variable domain is ETGVTQSPTHLIKTRGQQVTLRCSSQSGHNTVSWYQQALGQGPQFIFQYYREEENGRGNFPPRFSGLQFPNYSSELNVNALELDDSALYLCASSLSASGDTDTQYFGPGTRLTVL.

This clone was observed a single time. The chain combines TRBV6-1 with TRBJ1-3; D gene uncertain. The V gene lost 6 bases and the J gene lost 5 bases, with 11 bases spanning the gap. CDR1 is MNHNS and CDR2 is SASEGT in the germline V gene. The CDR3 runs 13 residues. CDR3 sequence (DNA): TGTGCCAGCAGGAAAGAGATGCGAAACACCATATATTTT. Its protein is CASRKEMRNTIYF.

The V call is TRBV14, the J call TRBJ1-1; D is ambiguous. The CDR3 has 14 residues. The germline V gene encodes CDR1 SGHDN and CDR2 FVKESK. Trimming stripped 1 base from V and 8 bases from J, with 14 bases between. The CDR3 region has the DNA TGTGCCAGCAGCCAAGTACAGCACTCAACAGAAGCTTTCTTT. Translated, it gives CASSQVQHSTEAFF. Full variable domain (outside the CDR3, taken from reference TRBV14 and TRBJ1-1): EAGVTQFPSHSVIEKGQTVTLRCDPISGHDNLYWYRRVMGKEIKFLLHFVKESKQDESGMPNNRFLAERTGGTYSTLKVQPAELEDSGVYFCASSQVQHSTEAFFGQGTRLTVV.

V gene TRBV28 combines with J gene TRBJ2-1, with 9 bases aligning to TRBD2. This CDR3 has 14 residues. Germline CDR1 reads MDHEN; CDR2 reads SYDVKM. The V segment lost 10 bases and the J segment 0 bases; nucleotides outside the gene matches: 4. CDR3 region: CATAGGPSYNEQFF. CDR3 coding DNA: TGTGCCACCGCGGGGGGGCCCTCCTACAATGAGCAGTTCTTC.